One sample yielded the 31 T cell receptor beta chains listed below, sequenced in a study of shared clonotypes between healthy human individuals. Clones were read by immunoSEQ multiplex PCR, and TCRdb kept only the in-frame ones, dropping some. The sample contains approximately 2,300,000 clones, roughly 90% of which appear only once. The sample comprised naive CD4+ T cells from PBMCs. Subset denoted: CD45RA+ positively selected. The receptors shown here come from a young man in good health. Some clones in this sample may be carry-over from other donors' samples.

The genes are TRBV28 and TRBJ1-3; D remains ambiguous. The V and J ends lost 5 bases and 4 bases respectively, with 18 bases between them. The CDR3 spans 16 residues. Germline CDR1 and CDR2: MDHEN and SYDVKM. CDR3 residues: CASSPPAYDVGNTIYF. DNA for the CDR3: TGTGCCAGCAGTCCACCCGCTTACGACGTCGGAAACACCATATATTTT. The full variable domain, in which reference TRBV28 and TRBJ1-3 provide the parts outside the CDR3, is DVKVTQSSRYLVKRTGEKVFLECVQDMDHENMFWYRQDPGLGLRLIYFSYDVKMKEKGDIPEGYSVSREKKERFSLILESASTNQTSMYLCASSPPAYDVGNTIYFGEGSWLTVV.

This clone appeared once. Other DNA sequences in the sample encode the same CDR3. The chain links TRBV27 to TRBJ1-2; perhaps TRBD1 as D (5 bases). The CDR3 has 13 amino acids. V was trimmed by 3 bases and J by 4 bases, leaving 9 bases between them. The germline V gene encodes CDR1 MNHEY and CDR2 SMNVEV (reference sequence). The CDR3 loop is CASSLRGSYGYTF. The CDR3 DNA reads as TGTGCCAGCAGTTTGAGGGGCAGCTATGGCTACACCTTC.

On this clone itself: The sample has other DNA sequences that encode this CDR3 too. The V and J genes are TRBV28 and TRBJ1-2, with 8 positions matching TRBD1. Unmatched junction bases numbered 0, after V lost 1 base and J lost 8 bases. The CDR3 is made up of 12 amino acids. Germline V CDR1 and CDR2: MDHEN, SYDVKM. CDR3 residues: CASSLSGGGYTF. The CDR3 DNA is TGTGCCAGCAGTTTATCAGGGGGCGGCTACACCTTC.

In nucleotides, the CDR3 is TGTGCCAGCAGTACCCCTGGAGGCACAGATACGCAGTATTTT. Translation gives CASSTPGGTDTQYF. The chain uses TRBV28 and TRBJ2-3; no clear D gene. Trimming pared 5 bases from V and 1 base from J, leaving 10 bases between. The CDR3 length is 14 residues. The germline V gene encodes CDR1 MDHEN and CDR2 SYDVKM.

Remarks on this clone: Other nucleotide sequences in the sample specify the same CDR3. The rearrangement joins TRBV10-3 to TRBJ1-2; a weak D match, TRBD1 (5 bases). Germline V lookup: CDR1 ENHRY, CDR2 SYGVKD. The CDR3 sequence is 14 residues long. V was trimmed by 0 bases and J by 4 bases, leaving 9 bases between them. The CDR3 DNA sequence: TGTGCCATCAGTGAGTCTCTGGGACTCTATGGCTACACCTTC. This translates into CAISESLGLYGYTF.

This chain joins TRBV6-1 and TRBJ2-1; D not resolved. The germline V and J ends were trimmed by 7 bases and 9 bases, with 10 bases remaining between them. The CDR3 covers 11 residues. The V gene's germline CDR1 is MNHNS and CDR2 SASEGT. This CDR3 reads CASTFNVEQFF. CDR3 in DNA: TGTGCCAGCACTTTCAACGTTGAGCAGTTCTTC.

The CDR3 DNA reads TGCGCCAGCAGCTTGAGAGGAGCAAATTACAATGAGCAGTTCTTC. It encodes CASSLRGANYNEQFF. V usage is TRBV5-1 and J usage is TRBJ2-1, with no clear D. CDR1 SGHRS and CDR2 YFSETQ come from the germline V gene. The CDR3 runs to 15 residues. The germline V and J ends were trimmed by 1 base and 4 bases, with 12 bases remaining between them.

The chain is built from TRBV30 and TRBJ2-7; tentatively, D is TRBD2 (5 bases). The CDR3 consists of 13 residues. Per germline, CDR1 GTSNPN and CDR2 SVGIG (reference sequence). Trimming stripped 1 base from V and 5 bases from J, with 12 bases between. The CDR3 bases are TGTGCCTGGAGTGCCGATTCCGGGGACGAGCAGTACTTC. Translating gives CAWSADSGDEQYF.

This sequence joins TRBV20-1 and TRBJ2-5; D remains ambiguous. Germline assignment: CDR1 DFQATT and CDR2 SNEGSKA (reference sequence). V lost 0 bases and J 7 bases, leaving 6 bases between the germline ends. This CDR3 has 11 amino acids. CDR3 region: CSARDVRTQYF. In nucleotides, the CDR3 is TGCAGTGCTAGAGATGTACGGACCCAGTACTTC.

V and J are TRBV2 and TRBJ1-2, with 9 bases that match TRBD1. The J segment lost 7 bases and the V segment lost 4 bases, leaving 13 bases of the junction unmatched. The CDR3 extends over 16 amino acids. Germline V gives CDR1 SNHLY, CDR2 FYNNEI. The CDR3 is CASSGQLQTGGGGYTF. The CDR3 DNA follows: TGTGCCAGCAGTGGACAACTCCAGACAGGGGGTGGTGGCTACACCTTC.

The V call is TRBV29-1, the J call TRBJ2-7; TRBD2 aligns across 7 bases. After removal of 4 bases from V and 2 bases from J, the junction contained 5 bases not matched to a gene. The CDR3 contains 13 residues. Germline V gene lookup returns CDR1 SQVTM and CDR2 ANQGSEA. The CDR3 nucleotides are TGCAGCGTTGTTAGCGGGCCTACCTACGAGCAGTACTTC. Translated: CSVVSGPTYEQYF.

This chain connects TRBV18 to TRBJ1-6; tentatively, D is TRBD1 (6 bases). V was shortened by 1 base and J by 6 bases, with 10 bases between the two germline ends. Germline loops: CDR1 KGHSH, CDR2 LQKENI. The CDR3 is made up of 15 amino acids. CDR3 sequence: CASSPQGVLNSPLHF. The CDR3 bases are TGTGCCAGCTCACCACAGGGGGTCCTTAATTCACCCCTCCACTTT.

V is TRBV7-2 and J is TRBJ1-1; 8 bases line up with TRBD1. The length of the CDR3 is 14 residues. From germline, CDR1 is SGHTA and CDR2 FQGNSA. J gave up 4 bases and V 1 base, and 2 bases lay outside the gene matches. The CDR3 sequence: CASSLGGQVTEAFF. In nucleotides, the CDR3 is TGTGCCAGCAGCTTAGGGGGACAGGTCACTGAAGCTTTCTTT.

The sample holds a few counts of this clone. The chain couples TRBV19 to TRBJ1-5; D gene unclear. The length of the CDR3 is 14 residues. Trimming left V 5 bases short and J 4 bases short, with 12 bases between. Per the germline V gene, CDR1 is LNHDA and CDR2 is SQIVND (reference sequence). CDR3 coding DNA: TGTGCCAGTAGTGCGAACAGTGGGAATCAGCCCCAGCATTTT. It codes for CASSANSGNQPQHF.

This chain connects TRBV5-1 to TRBJ2-7, with TRBD1 matching over 10 bases. The V gene end was trimmed by 3 bases and the J gene end by 6 bases; junction bases not matched to a gene: 12. The CDR3 contains 16 residues. Germline V CDR1 and CDR2: SGHRS, YFSETQ. CDR3 in amino acids: CASSSARTGGGGEQYF. CDR3 DNA sequence: TGCGCCAGCAGCTCCGCTAGGACAGGGGGAGGAGGCGAGCAGTACTTC. Full variable domain (rest looked up from reference TRBV5-1 and TRBJ2-7): KAGVTQTPRYLIKTRGQQVTLSCSPISGHRSVSWYQQTPGQGLQFLFEYFSETQRNKGNFPGRFSGRQFSNSRSEMNVSTLELGDSALYLCASSSARTGGGGEQYFGPGTRLTVT.

The chain has TRBV10-2 and TRBJ2-3; 13 bases are shared with TRBD2. J gave up 4 bases and V 6 bases, and 7 bases lay outside the gene matches. Germline V gene data show CDR1 as WSHSY and CDR2 as SAAADI. This CDR3 comprises 16 residues. The CDR3 loop reads CASSDGLAGVADTQYF. In DNA, the CDR3 is TGCGCCAGCAGCGACGGACTAGCGGGAGTGGCAGATACGCAGTATTTT.

This rearrangement joins TRBV19 to TRBJ1-5; D remains unclear. Per the germline V gene, CDR1 is LNHDA and CDR2 is SQIVND (reference sequence). Deletions cut 3 bases from V and 5 bases from J, with 8 bases between. The CDR3 runs 13 residues. Here the CDR3 DNA reads TGTGCCAGTAGTATCTATTTCGATCAGCCCCAGCATTTT. Protein sequence: CASSIYFDQPQHF.

This clone is a singleton in its sample. The chain uses TRBV4-3 and TRBJ2-2; unclear D gene. Per germline, CDR1 LGHNA and CDR2 YSLEER. CDR3 size: 17 residues. V was clipped by 0 bases and J by 6 bases, with 17 bases between them. The DNA for the CDR3 is TGCGCCAGCAGCCAAGATTGGTTCCGGGCCTCGCCCGGGGAGCTGTTTTTT. Protein product: CASSQDWFRASPGELFF.

The genes are TRBV28 and TRBJ1-1; no reliable D call. The CDR3 has 11 amino acids. Germline CDR1 reads MDHEN; CDR2 reads SYDVKM. Trimming cost V 7 bases and J 1 base, with 4 bases left between them. The CDR3 nucleotides are TGTGCCAGCAATTGGAACACTGAAGCTTTCTTT. Protein product: CASNWNTEAFF.

The chain is built from TRBV6-6 and TRBJ1-2, with 10 bases aligning to TRBD1. The CDR3 is 14 residues long. Germline loops: CDR1 MNHNY, CDR2 SVGAGI (reference sequence). V trimming: 10 bases; J trimming: 7 bases; junction bases outside the gene matches: 12. DNA of the CDR3: TGTGCCACCCGTAACCGGGACAGGGGATTTGGCTACACCTTC. This translates into CATRNRDRGFGYTF.

The V gene is TRBV10-3, the J gene TRBJ2-3; 10 bases align to TRBD2. The CDR3 totals 15 residues. CDR1 and CDR2 from the germline V gene are ENHRY and SYGVKD. J lost 4 bases, V lost 0 bases, and 1 base had no gene match. The CDR3 loop reads CAISESLAGADTQYF. CDR3 DNA: TGTGCCATCAGTGAGTCTCTAGCGGGAGCAGATACGCAGTATTTT.

The chain is built from TRBV18 and TRBJ1-3, with D hard to call. Trimming stripped 4 bases from V and 13 bases from J, with 17 bases between. The CDR3 contains 13 residues. Germline CDR1 is KGHSH and CDR2 is LQKENI. The CDR3 region is CASSQSDPRWIYF. In DNA form, the CDR3 reads TGTGCCAGCTCACAATCGGACCCGCGGTGGATATATTTT.

The gene calls are TRBV28 and TRBJ1-3; D remains ambiguous. The CDR3 consists of 16 residues. Germline V gives CDR1 MDHEN, CDR2 SYDVKM. V was pared by 7 bases and J by 1 base, with 17 bases between. The CDR3: CASTAPGLISGNTIYF. Written as DNA, the CDR3 is TGTGCCAGCACGGCCCCAGGTCTTATTTCTGGAAACACCATATATTTT.

The chain carries TRBV4-1 and TRBJ1-5; D remains unclear. The CDR3 runs to 15 residues. Deletions cut 3 bases from V and 4 bases from J, with 13 bases between. Germline V gene lookup returns CDR1 MGHRA and CDR2 YSYEKL. The DNA for the CDR3 is TGCGCCAGCAGCCACCCCGGGCCGGAAAATCAGCCCCAGCATTTT. Translating gives CASSHPGPENQPQHF.

This chain joins TRBV29-1 and TRBJ2-7, with 11 bases fitting TRBD1. The germline V gene has CDR1 SQVTM and CDR2 ANQGSEA. This CDR3 has 14 amino acids. The ends lost 6 bases at V and 2 bases at J; junction bases unmatched: 6. The CDR3 DNA is TGCAGCGTGGAGCCGGGACAGGGGGCCTACGAGCAGTACTTC. Its translation is CSVEPGQGAYEQYF.

V and J are TRBV10-2 and TRBJ2-7; 9 nucleotides match TRBD1. CDR3 length equals 13 residues. The junction had 2 bases not matched to a gene; V was cut back by 2 bases and J by 6 bases. Looked up from germline, CDR1 is WSHSY and CDR2 is SAAADI. DNA for the CDR3: TGCGCCAGCAGTGAGCGGACAGGGGCCGAGCAGTACTTC. Amino acids: CASSERTGAEQYF.

J is TRBJ2-1 and V is TRBV2; 13 bases line up with TRBD2. The CDR3 sequence is 16 residues long. J was trimmed by 5 bases and V by 4 bases; bases with no gene match: 5. The germline V gene has CDR1 SNHLY and CDR2 FYNNEI. The CDR3 reads CASSVPGLAGNNEQFF. The CDR3 DNA reads TGTGCCAGCAGTGTACCGGGACTAGCGGGAAACAATGAGCAGTTCTTC.

In nucleotides, the CDR3 is TGTGCCAGCAGTGAAGCGCGAGGGTCGGGACAGGTCTTAGAATATCGGTACTTC. As protein: CASSEARGSGQVLEYRYF. V usage is TRBV2 and J usage is TRBJ2-7, with TRBD1 matching over 8 bases. CDR1 and CDR2 from the germline V gene are SNHLY and FYNNEI. The CDR3 length is 18 residues. V lost 0 bases to trimming and J lost 12 bases; unmatched junction nucleotides: 22.

V is TRBV5-1 and J is TRBJ2-3; 9 bases are shared with TRBD2. CDR3 length: 15 residues. Germline-derived CDR1 and CDR2 are SGHRS and YFSETQ. J gave up 5 bases and V 7 bases, and 11 bases lay outside the gene matches. CDR3 sequence reads: CASRVAGADGDTQYF. In DNA, the CDR3 is TGCGCCAGCCGCGTAGCGGGAGCCGACGGAGATACGCAGTATTTT.

V is TRBV28 and J is TRBJ1-1; no firm D call. CDR1 and CDR2 (germline): MDHEN, SYDVKM. The CDR3 covers 15 residues. Trimming shortened V by 6 bases and J by 5 bases, and 19 bases separated the two germline ends. The CDR3 region is CASRIGGGLGTEAFF. The CDR3 nucleotides are TGTGCCAGCAGGATAGGAGGAGGACTGGGGACTGAAGCTTTCTTT.

V and J are TRBV19 and TRBJ2-2; D perhaps matches TRBD2 (5 bases). The CDR3 runs 14 residues. The germline gives CDR1 LNHDA, CDR2 SQIVND (reference sequence). The V and J ends lost 6 bases and 0 bases respectively, with 8 bases between them. The CDR3 region is CASRPLANTGELFF. DNA for the CDR3: TGTGCCAGTAGGCCACTAGCGAACACCGGGGAGCTGTTTTTT.